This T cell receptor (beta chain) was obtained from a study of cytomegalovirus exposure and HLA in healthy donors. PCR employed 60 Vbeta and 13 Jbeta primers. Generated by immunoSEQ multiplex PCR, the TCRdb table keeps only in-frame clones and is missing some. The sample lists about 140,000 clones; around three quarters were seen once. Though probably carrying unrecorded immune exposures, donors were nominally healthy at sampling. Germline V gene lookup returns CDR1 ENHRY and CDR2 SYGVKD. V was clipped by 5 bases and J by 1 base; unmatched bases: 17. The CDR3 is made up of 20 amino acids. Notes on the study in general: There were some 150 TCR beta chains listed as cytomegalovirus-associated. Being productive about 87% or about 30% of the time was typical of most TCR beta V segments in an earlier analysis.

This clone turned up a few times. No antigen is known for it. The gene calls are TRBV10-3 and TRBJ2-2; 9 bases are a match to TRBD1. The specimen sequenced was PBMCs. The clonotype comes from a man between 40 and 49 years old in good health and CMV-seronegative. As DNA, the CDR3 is TGTGCCATCAGTAGGTTCGGGACAGGGTTTAAAGTACTGAACACCGGGGAGCTGTTTTTT. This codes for CAISRFGTGFKVLNTGELFF.